Listed below are T cell receptor beta chains from one sample, sequenced in a study of cytomegalovirus exposure and HLA in healthy donors. Profiled with immunoSEQ multiplex PCR; TCRdb holds only in-frame clones, not every one. Among about 190,000 clones listed, roughly 80% were seen once. The sequenced sample consisted of PBMCs. The receptors stem from a young woman in good health and CMV-seropositive. Each CDR3 is given with its conserved first and last residue.

j_call v_call cdr3_aa
TRBJ2-4 TRBV10-2 CASTEQNLAKNIQYF
TRBJ1-1 TRBV11-2 CASSFGQAGEAFF
TRBJ2-7 TRBV7-9 CASSSSLRQATPDYEQYF
TRBJ2-1 TRBV11-2 CASSLYQGLSSYNEQFF
TRBJ1-2 TRBV28 CASMGGQLGDGYTF
TRBJ2-1 TRBV5-8 CASSLRGSDEQFF
TRBJ2-3 TRBV6-5 CASQDRPTSTDTQYF
TRBJ2-7 TRBV5-1 CASSLGPPSQYEQYF
TRBJ2-1 TRBV27 CASSTTSVASNEQFF
TRBJ2-1 TRBV27 CASSSSLAGGAEQFF
TRBJ1-1 TRBV6-1 CASPPEGASNTEAFF
TRBJ2-3 TRBV19 CASSTGQGTDTQYF
TRBJ2-7 TRBV7-9 CASSPSSGESSYEQYF
TRBJ2-5 TRBV19 CASSILNRDRETQYF
TRBJ2-7 TRBV18 CASSPSVASGKGEQYF
TRBJ2-5 TRBV6-1 CASSRNKETQYF
TRBJ1-4 TRBV7-9 CSSEKTGGKGEKLFF
TRBJ2-4 TRBV4-2 CASSRAQEGLALHF
TRBJ1-1 TRBV18 CASSPGGNRGILNTEAFF
TRBJ2-1 TRBV28 CASSLGGVIDEQFF
TRBJ1-6 TRBV19 CASSPLSTGSYNSPLHF
TRBJ2-7 TRBV2 CATAAGDVYEQYF
TRBJ1-5 TRBV28 CASSQLWSSNQPQHF
TRBJ1-5 TRBV5-8 CASSVSGGVGQPQHF
. TRBV11-3 CASSLGGNSYEQYF
TRBJ1-1 TRBV18 CASSFGQGATEAFF
TRBJ2-7 TRBV7-2 CASSLGREVLYEQYF
TRBJ1-6 TRBV5-1 CASSPVVSSSGNSPLHF
TRBJ2-4 TRBV5-4 CASSLGTSEKNIQYF
TRBJ2-3 TRBV5-1 CASSLSPPADTQYF
TRBJ2-2 TRBV11-2 CASSSEASGNTGELFF
TRBJ2-1 TRBV4-1 CASSLPGNEQFF
TRBJ1-1 TRBV7-8 CASSKSQGAQIEAFF
TRBJ2-5 TRBV11-2 CASSPGGSGGTQYF
TRBJ1-2 TRBV6-5 CASSYSDSYGYTF
TRBJ2-3 TRBV29-1 CSVVTGGPDTQYF
TRBJ1-1 TRBV7-9 CASSYSGGDTEAFF
TRBJ2-3 TRBV6-5 CASSYRGQGADTQYF
TRBJ2-7 TRBV18 CASSPITSGRANHEQYF
TRBJ2-3 TRBV28 CASSLGGSSTDTQYF
TRBJ1-1 TRBV19 CASTRTGNTEAFF
TRBJ2-2 TRBV2 CASRRDTTGELFF